The T cell receptor beta chain under discussion was sequenced for a study of blood T cells in healthy people across ages. Study-wide points: Relative to aged donors, long-lived donors carried more naive CD4+ cells and displayed higher diversity. As naive T cell percentage varied, TCR beta diversity correlated strongly with it. Age showed a roughly linear inverse relationship with TCR beta diversity per million T cells.

A second roughly 6 to 12 cycle PCR used barcoded and J-beta primers. Each single sample gave us at least 3 million CDR3-containing paired-end reads. TCRdb reprocessed the 5' RACE reads with MiXCR, giving one entry per CDR3 protein. The sample contains about 1,400,000 distinct CDR3 sequences, approximately 40% of which appear only once. This clonotype was detected a few times. Its antigen is not known. One junction end does not reproduce the germline sequence, and a read error may be involved. Germline V CDR1 and CDR2: SSHAT, FNYEAQ (reference sequence). The CDR3 extends over 14 amino acids. The V gene is TRBV7-7, the J gene TRBJ2-1; possible D gene TRBD1, 6 bases. The sequenced material came from blood. This TCR was sampled from a young woman in good health. CDR3 amino acids: CASSWGQGPNEQFF. For the CDR3, the DNA is TGTGCTAGCAGTTGGGGACAAGGCCCAAATGAGCAGTTCTTC. Looking up the rest from reference TRBV7-7 and TRBJ2-1 gives the full variable domain: GAGVSQSPRYKVTKRGQDVTLRCDPISSHATLYWYQQALGQGPEFLTYFNYEAQPDKSGLPSDRFSAERPEGSISTLTIQRTEQRDSAMYRCASSWGQGPNEQFFGPGTRLTVL.